The 9 T cell receptor beta chains below come from one sample, sequenced in a study of shared clonotypes between healthy human individuals. The naive CD8 population came from CD45RO-negative cells selected for CCR7, without terminally differentiated effector memory CD45RA+ cells. Some clones are missing from TCRdb's copy, which holds only in-frame ones; the method was immunoSEQ multiplex PCR. Of nearly 2 million clones listed, less than 95% are singletons. Sequencing input: naive CD8+ T cells sorted from blood. All receptors come from a man aged 18 to 35 in good health.

The table lists this clone with a count of one. The chain joins TRBV5-5 to TRBJ2-1; 7 positions agree with TRBD2. The CDR3 length is 14 residues. The V and J ends lost 0 bases and 10 bases, in that order; junction bases with no gene match: 7. CDR1 is SGHKS and CDR2 is YYEKEE in the germline V gene (reference sequence). As DNA, the CDR3 is TGTGCCAGCAGCTTGGGGGAGGGGCTGGACGAGCAGTTCTTC. It codes for CASSLGEGLDEQFF.

This clone came up once. The DNA for the CDR3 is TGTGCCAGCAGCCAAGACGACAGGGCGGATTGGGAGACCCAGTACTTC. Protein: CASSQDDRADWETQYF. V is TRBV14 and J is TRBJ2-5, with 7 bases fitting TRBD1. The CDR3 totals 16 residues. Germline loops: CDR1 SGHDN, CDR2 FVKESK. V lost 0 bases, J lost 5 bases, and 9 bases stayed unmatched.

The V gene is TRBV6-5, the J gene TRBJ2-7; D remains ambiguous. Trimming took off 0 bases at V and 3 bases at J, with 12 bases between the two ends. Germline lookup yields CDR1 MNHEY and CDR2 SVGAGI. This CDR3 region has 15 residues. For the CDR3, the DNA is TGTGCCAGCAGTTACTCGCCCGACCCCGGCTACGAGCAGTACTTC. Encoded protein: CASSYSPDPGYEQYF.

This chain joins TRBV5-1 and TRBJ2-7; 12 bases line up with TRBD2. This CDR3 has 18 residues. J lost 4 bases, V lost 4 bases, and 15 bases had no gene match. In germline, CDR1 is SGHRS, CDR2 YFSETQ. The CDR3 spells CASSVDRGGLAGSYEQYF. CDR3 nucleotides: TGCGCCAGCAGCGTGGACAGAGGCGGACTAGCGGGGAGTTACGAGCAGTACTTC.

Here the CDR3 reads CSAGWLYEQYF. CDR3 DNA sequence: TGCAGTGCGGGTTGGCTCTACGAGCAGTACTTC. V and J are TRBV20-1 and TRBJ2-7; D is ambiguous. The V gene's germline CDR1 is DFQATT and CDR2 SNEGSKA (reference sequence). The germline V and J ends were trimmed by 6 bases and 3 bases, with 9 bases remaining between them. The CDR3 spans 11 residues.

This CDR3 is CASSAGLAGRPMQYF. The CDR3 DNA is TGTGCCAGCAGTGCGGGACTAGCGGGACGCCCAATGCAGTATTTT. The J gene is TRBJ2-3, the V gene TRBV6-5; 13 bases are shared with TRBD2. With 5 bases clipped from V and 11 bases from J, the junction kept 10 bases outside the gene matches. There are 15 residues in the CDR3. CDR1 and CDR2 from the germline V gene are MNHEY and SVGAGI.

The chain recombines TRBV4-3 with TRBJ2-2; D gene uncertain. The V end was cut by 0 bases, the J end by 1 base, with 9 bases between. The CDR3 loop spans 16 amino acids. From germline, CDR1 is LGHNA and CDR2 YSLEER. In DNA form, the CDR3 reads TGCGCCAGCAGCCAAGATATCGCAGAGAACACCGGGGAGCTGTTTTTT. Residues: CASSQDIAENTGELFF.

The rearrangement uses TRBV5-4 and TRBJ2-1; 11 nucleotides match TRBD2. With 0 bases clipped from V and 9 bases from J, the junction kept 5 bases outside the gene matches. CDR3 length: 15 amino acids. Germline V gene data show CDR1 as SGHNT and CDR2 as YYREEE (reference sequence). CDR3 loop: CASSLVGLAAGEQFF. CDR3 nucleotide sequence: TGTGCCAGCAGCTTGGTGGGACTAGCGGCGGGTGAGCAGTTCTTC.

Turning to this clone: The same CDR3 also results from other DNA sequences found in this sample. This chain uses TRBV18 with TRBJ2-7; D gene ambiguous. V was cut by 3 bases and J by 3 bases, with 12 bases left in between. Germline CDR1 KGHSH, CDR2 LQKENI. The CDR3 has 14 residues. CDR3 nucleotide sequence: TGTGCCAGCTCACCCCCTACGGGCCTCTACGAGCAGTACTTC. This sequence encodes CASSPPTGLYEQYF.